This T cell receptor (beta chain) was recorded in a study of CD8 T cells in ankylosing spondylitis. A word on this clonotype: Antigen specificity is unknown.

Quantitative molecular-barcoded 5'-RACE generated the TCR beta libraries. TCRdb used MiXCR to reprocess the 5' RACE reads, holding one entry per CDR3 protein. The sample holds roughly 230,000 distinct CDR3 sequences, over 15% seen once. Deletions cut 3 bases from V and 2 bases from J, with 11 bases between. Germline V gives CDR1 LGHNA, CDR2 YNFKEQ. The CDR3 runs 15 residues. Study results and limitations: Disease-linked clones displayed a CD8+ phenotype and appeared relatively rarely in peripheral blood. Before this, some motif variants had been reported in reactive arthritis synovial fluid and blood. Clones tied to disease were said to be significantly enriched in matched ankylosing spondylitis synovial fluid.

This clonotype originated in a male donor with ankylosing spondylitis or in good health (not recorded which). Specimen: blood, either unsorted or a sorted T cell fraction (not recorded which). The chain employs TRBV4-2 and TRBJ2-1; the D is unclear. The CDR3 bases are TGTGCCAGCAGCCAGTCAGGAATCACCTACAATGAGCAGTTCTTC. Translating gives CASSQSGITYNEQFF.